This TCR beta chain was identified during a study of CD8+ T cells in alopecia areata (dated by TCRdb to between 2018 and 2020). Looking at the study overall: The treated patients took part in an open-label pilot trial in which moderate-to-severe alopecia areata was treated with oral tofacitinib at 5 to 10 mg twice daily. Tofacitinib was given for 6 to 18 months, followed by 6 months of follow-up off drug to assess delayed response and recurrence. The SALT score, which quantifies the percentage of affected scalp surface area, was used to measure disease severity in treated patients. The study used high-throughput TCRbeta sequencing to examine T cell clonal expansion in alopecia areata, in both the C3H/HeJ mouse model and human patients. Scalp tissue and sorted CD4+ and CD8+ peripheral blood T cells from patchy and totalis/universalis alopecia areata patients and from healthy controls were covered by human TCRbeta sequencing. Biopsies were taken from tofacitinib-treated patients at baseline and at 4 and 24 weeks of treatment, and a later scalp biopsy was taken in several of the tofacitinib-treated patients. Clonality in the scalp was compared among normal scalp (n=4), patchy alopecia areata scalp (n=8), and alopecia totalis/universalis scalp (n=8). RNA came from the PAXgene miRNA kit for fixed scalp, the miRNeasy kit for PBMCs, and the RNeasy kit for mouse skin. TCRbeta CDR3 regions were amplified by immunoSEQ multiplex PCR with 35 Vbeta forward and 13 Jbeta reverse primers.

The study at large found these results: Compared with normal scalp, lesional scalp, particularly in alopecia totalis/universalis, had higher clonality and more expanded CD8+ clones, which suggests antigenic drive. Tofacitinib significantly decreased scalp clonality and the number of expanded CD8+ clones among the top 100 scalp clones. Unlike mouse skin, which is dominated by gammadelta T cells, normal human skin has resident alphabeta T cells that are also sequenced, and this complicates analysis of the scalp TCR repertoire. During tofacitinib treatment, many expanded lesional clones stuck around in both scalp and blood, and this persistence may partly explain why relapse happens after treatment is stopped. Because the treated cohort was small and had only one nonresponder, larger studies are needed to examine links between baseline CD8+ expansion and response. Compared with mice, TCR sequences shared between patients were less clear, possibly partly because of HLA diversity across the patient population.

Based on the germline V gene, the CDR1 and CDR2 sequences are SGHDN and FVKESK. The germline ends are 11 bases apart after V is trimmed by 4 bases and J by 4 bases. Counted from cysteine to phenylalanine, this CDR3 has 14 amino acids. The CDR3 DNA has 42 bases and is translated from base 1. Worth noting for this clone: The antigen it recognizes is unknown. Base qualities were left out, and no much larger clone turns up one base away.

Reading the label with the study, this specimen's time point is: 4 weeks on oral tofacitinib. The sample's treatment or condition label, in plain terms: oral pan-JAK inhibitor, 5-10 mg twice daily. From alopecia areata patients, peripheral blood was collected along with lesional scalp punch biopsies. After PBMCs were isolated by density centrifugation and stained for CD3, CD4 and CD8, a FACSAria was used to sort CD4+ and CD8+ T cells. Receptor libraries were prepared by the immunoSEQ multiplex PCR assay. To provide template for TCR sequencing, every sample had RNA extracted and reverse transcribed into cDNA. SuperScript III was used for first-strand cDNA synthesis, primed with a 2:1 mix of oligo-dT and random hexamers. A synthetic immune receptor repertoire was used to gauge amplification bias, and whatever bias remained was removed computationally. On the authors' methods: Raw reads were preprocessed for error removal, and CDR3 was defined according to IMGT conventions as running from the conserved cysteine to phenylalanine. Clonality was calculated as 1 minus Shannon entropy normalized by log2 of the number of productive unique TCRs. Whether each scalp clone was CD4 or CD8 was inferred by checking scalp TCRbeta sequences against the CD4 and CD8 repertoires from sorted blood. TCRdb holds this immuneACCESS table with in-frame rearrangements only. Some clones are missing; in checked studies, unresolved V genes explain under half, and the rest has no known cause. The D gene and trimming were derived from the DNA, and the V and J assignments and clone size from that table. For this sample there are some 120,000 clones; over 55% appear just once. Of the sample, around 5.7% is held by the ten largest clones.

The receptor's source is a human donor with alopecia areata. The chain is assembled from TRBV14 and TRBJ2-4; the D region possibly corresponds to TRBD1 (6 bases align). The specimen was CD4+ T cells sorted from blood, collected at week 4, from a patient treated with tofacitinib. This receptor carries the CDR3 CASSPLDSKNIQYF. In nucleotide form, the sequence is TGTGCCAGCAGCCCGTTGGACAGTAAAAACATTCAGTACTTC.